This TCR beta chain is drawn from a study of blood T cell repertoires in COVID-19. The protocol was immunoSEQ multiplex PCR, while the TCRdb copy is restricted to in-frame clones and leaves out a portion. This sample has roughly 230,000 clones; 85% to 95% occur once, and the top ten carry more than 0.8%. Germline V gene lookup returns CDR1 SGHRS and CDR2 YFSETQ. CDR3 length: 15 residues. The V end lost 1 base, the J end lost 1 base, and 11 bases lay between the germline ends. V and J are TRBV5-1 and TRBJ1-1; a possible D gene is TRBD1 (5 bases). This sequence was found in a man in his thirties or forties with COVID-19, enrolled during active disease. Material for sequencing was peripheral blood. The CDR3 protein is CASSLNLGPNTEAFF. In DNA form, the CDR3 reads TGCGCCAGCAGCTTGAACCTGGGGCCGAACACTGAAGCTTTCTTT.